The 20 T cell receptor beta chains presented below share a single source sample, sequenced in a study of long-term antiretroviral therapy in people with HIV. Running of the v3.0 immunoSEQ assay took place at survey level. Clones were sequenced by immunoSEQ multiplex PCR, and TCRdb holds only the in-frame ones, with some missing. The sample includes 20,000 or so clones, roughly 82% of them seen just once. The sequencing used unsorted PBMCs, collected 0.1 years before starting antiretroviral therapy. These receptors were taken from a man aged 18 to 35 with HIV.

This clone came up a few times. In DNA form, the CDR3 reads TGTGCCAGCAGTTTGGGACTACACTACGAGCAGTACTTC. This sequence encodes CASSLGLHYEQYF. The genes are TRBV6-5 and TRBJ2-7; 7 positions agree with TRBD2. The CDR3 consists of 13 residues. V trimming: 4 bases; J trimming: 3 bases; junction bases outside the gene matches: 3. Germline CDR1 MNHEY, CDR2 SVGAGI.

The chain couples TRBV5-4 to TRBJ2-7, with TRBD2 matching over 12 bases. The V and J ends lost 3 bases and 9 bases, in that order; junction bases with no gene match: 13. The CDR3 is 16 residues long. The germline V gene encodes CDR1 SGHNT and CDR2 YYREEE (reference sequence). The CDR3 region has the DNA TGTGCCAGCAGCTCGACTAGCGGGGGCTTCTACGAGGTGCAGTACTTC. Protein product: CASSSTSGGFYEVQYF.

This chain joins TRBV5-5 and TRBJ2-5; 12 positions match TRBD2. Germline lookup yields CDR1 SGHKS and CDR2 YYEKEE (reference sequence). With 1 base clipped from V and 4 bases from J, the junction kept 11 bases outside the gene matches. The CDR3 is 18 amino acids. CDR3 sequence (DNA): TGTGCCAGCAGCTTGAGATTCCTAGCGGGAGGGCCATCAGAGACCCAGTACTTC. As protein: CASSLRFLAGGPSETQYF.

The table lists this clone with a few counts. The gene calls are TRBV28 and TRBJ1-4; no clear D gene. Between the trimmed V and J ends, which lost 5 bases and 2 bases, there was a span of 9 bases. Germline CDR1 is MDHEN and CDR2 is SYDVKM. The CDR3 spans 14 residues. CDR3 coding DNA: TGTGCCAGCAGTAGGGCGTCGACTAATGAAAAACTGTTTTTT. Translated: CASSRASTNEKLFF.

This chain joins TRBV7-5 and TRBJ1-3. TRBV7-5 has pseudogene status. The length of the CDR3 is 16 residues. The CDR3 DNA sequence: TGTGCCAGAAGCTTAGTGGGGACTTTCTCTGGAAACACCATATATTTT. Its translation is CARSLVGTFSGNTIYF.

The rearrangement links TRBV6-5 to TRBJ2-7; D may match TRBD1 or TRBD2 (5 bases each). V lost 8 bases and J 2 bases, leaving 10 bases between the germline ends. Germline V CDR1 and CDR2: MNHEY, SVGAGI. The CDR3 contains 12 residues. CDR3: CASGTGTYEQYF. CDR3 bases: TGTGCCAGCGGGACGGGGACCTACGAGCAGTACTTC.

The rearrangement links TRBV5-6 to TRBJ2-3; no definite D call. This CDR3 has 13 residues. Germline CDR1 SGHDT, CDR2 YYEEEE. With 4 bases removed from V and 1 base from J, the gap between germline ends came to 7 bases. DNA for the CDR3: TGTGCCAGCAGCCAGACCGGCACAGATACGCAGTATTTT. Translated: CASSQTGTDTQYF. Based on the CDR3 plus reference TRBV5-6 and TRBJ2-3, the full variable domain is DAGVTQSPTHLIKTRGQQVTLRCSPKSGHDTVSWYQQALGQGPQFIFQYYEEEERQRGNFPDRFSGHQFPNYSSELNVNALLLGDSALYLCASSQTGTDTQYFGPGTRLTVL.

V is TRBV4-2 and J is TRBJ1-2; no clear D. The ends were cut back, 4 bases at V and 4 bases at J, with 10 bases in the middle. The CDR3 runs to 13 residues. Per germline, CDR1 LGHNA and CDR2 YNFKEQ. CDR3 nucleotide sequence: TGTGCCAGCAGCCCGTCGCAATTCTATGGCTACACCTTC. It codes for CASSPSQFYGYTF.

The chain recombines TRBV18 with TRBJ2-7; the D gene is possibly TRBD2 (5 bases). This CDR3 is built from 17 residues. Looked up from germline, CDR1 is KGHSH and CDR2 is LQKENI. V lost 1 base, J lost 1 base, and 17 bases lay in between. The CDR3 DNA sequence: TGTGCCAGCTCACCACGAGAGGGCTACCACGGTTCCTACGAGCAGTACTTC. It specifies CASSPREGYHGSYEQYF.

V usage is TRBV9 and J usage is TRBJ1-2; D gene uncertain. The CDR3 length is 15 residues. Germline CDR1 reads SGDLS; CDR2 reads YYNGEE. Trimming stripped 4 bases from V and 5 bases from J, with 18 bases between. The CDR3 here is CASSFEGQTLYGYTF. The DNA of the CDR3 is TGTGCCAGCAGCTTCGAGGGCCAAACCCTTTATGGCTACACCTTC.

V usage is TRBV4-2 and J usage is TRBJ2-1; TRBD1 might be the D (6 bases). V lost 3 bases, J lost 11 bases, and 17 bases lay in between. The CDR3 loop spans 14 amino acids. Germline lookup yields CDR1 LGHNA and CDR2 YNFKEQ. DNA of the CDR3: TGTGCCAGCAGCCAGCAAGATGCAGGGACAAAGCAGTTCTTC. Protein sequence: CASSQQDAGTKQFF.

V and J are TRBV9 and TRBJ1-5; no definite D call. Germline CDR1 is SGDLS and CDR2 is YYNGEE. Trimming left V 4 bases short and J 0 bases short, with 11 bases between. CDR3 length: 15 amino acids. The CDR3 spells CASSPDGNSNQPQHF. The CDR3 coding sequence is TGTGCCAGCAGCCCGGACGGAAATAGCAATCAGCCCCAGCATTTT.

This clone was counted a single time. The rearrangement uses TRBV7-2 and TRBJ1-4, with a possible D match to TRBD1 (5 bases). The CDR3 spans 15 residues. The germline CDR1 and CDR2 sequences are SGHTA and FQGNSA. V lost 5 bases to trimming and J lost 9 bases, with 19 bases between them. In DNA form, the CDR3 reads TGTGCCAGCAGCGTGCTGGGGGAATGGGGCCAAAAACTGTTTTTT. Encoded protein: CASSVLGEWGQKLFF. The variable domain in full, with the rest retrieved from reference TRBV7-2 and TRBJ1-4, is GAGVSQSPSNKVTEKGKDVELRCDPISGHTALYWYRQSLGQGLEFLIYFQGNSAPDKSGLPSDRFSAERTGGSVSTLTIQRTQQEDSAVYLCASSVLGEWGQKLFFGSGTQLSVL.

The CDR3 sequence: CASSETVLPPTDTQYF. The CDR3, as DNA: TGTGCCAGCAGTGAGACGGTACTACCCCCCACAGATACGCAGTATTTT. The rearrangement joins TRBV2 to TRBJ2-3; unclear D gene. Germline V gene lookup returns CDR1 SNHLY and CDR2 FYNNEI. This CDR3 has 16 residues. V was shortened by 3 bases and J by 2 bases, with 15 bases between the two germline ends.

CDR3 bases: TGTGCCAGCAGCGTAGAACAGGCGGGCCGGCGATTGTACTTC. Its translation is CASSVEQAGRRLYF. The V and J genes are TRBV9 and TRBJ2-7, with D perhaps given as TRBD1 or TRBD2 (5 bases each). The germline V and J ends were trimmed by 0 bases and 12 bases, with 19 bases remaining between them. The CDR3 length is 14 residues. Germline CDR1 is SGDLS and CDR2 is YYNGEE.

The chain links TRBV5-4 to TRBJ2-3; TRBD2 is a possible D gene (7 bases). In germline, CDR1 is SGHNT, CDR2 YYREEE (reference sequence). Trimming left V 0 bases short and J 3 bases short, with 17 bases between. The CDR3 loop spans 17 amino acids. CDR3 in DNA: TGTGCCAGCAGCTTGGGGGGGAGCGGGACACGTACAGATACGCAGTATTTT. Translated: CASSLGGSGTRTDTQYF.

The chain combines TRBV30 with TRBJ2-5; perhaps TRBD1 as D (6 bases). CDR1 GTSNPN and CDR2 SVGIG come from the germline V gene (reference sequence). This CDR3 has 15 residues. Deletions cut 3 bases from V and 4 bases from J, with 18 bases between. In DNA, the CDR3 is TGTGCCTGGAGCCGCCTGGCCAGGGGTAGAGAGACCCAGTACTTC. Encoded protein: CAWSRLARGRETQYF.

The chain links TRBV4-1 to TRBJ2-2; the match to TRBD1 covers 10 bases. Germline CDR1 reads MGHRA; CDR2 reads YSYEKL. The CDR3 length is 14 residues. After removal of 4 bases from V and 7 bases from J, the junction contained 3 bases not matched to a gene. CDR3 sequence reads: CASSPGQGFGELFF. In DNA form, the CDR3 reads TGCGCCAGCAGCCCGGGACAGGGGTTCGGGGAGCTGTTTTTT.

V gene TRBV25-1 combines with J gene TRBJ2-3; D may correspond to TRBD1 or TRBD2 (5 bases each). V shed 2 bases and J shed 6 bases, with 12 bases lying between them. Germline CDR1 and CDR2: MGHDK and SYGVNS. The CDR3 is made up of 14 amino acids. CDR3 nucleotide sequence: TGTGCCAGCAGTGAAGAGGGGTTCGGGGATACGCAGTATTTT. It yields the protein CASSEEGFGDTQYF.

The rearrangement joins TRBV10-2 to TRBJ2-5; no clear D. This CDR3 spans 13 amino acids. The germline V gene encodes CDR1 WSHSY and CDR2 SAAADI. V lost 0 bases to trimming and J lost 7 bases, with 9 bases between them. The CDR3: CASSESNTWTQYF. As DNA, the CDR3 is TGCGCCAGCAGTGAGTCGAACACATGGACCCAGTACTTC.